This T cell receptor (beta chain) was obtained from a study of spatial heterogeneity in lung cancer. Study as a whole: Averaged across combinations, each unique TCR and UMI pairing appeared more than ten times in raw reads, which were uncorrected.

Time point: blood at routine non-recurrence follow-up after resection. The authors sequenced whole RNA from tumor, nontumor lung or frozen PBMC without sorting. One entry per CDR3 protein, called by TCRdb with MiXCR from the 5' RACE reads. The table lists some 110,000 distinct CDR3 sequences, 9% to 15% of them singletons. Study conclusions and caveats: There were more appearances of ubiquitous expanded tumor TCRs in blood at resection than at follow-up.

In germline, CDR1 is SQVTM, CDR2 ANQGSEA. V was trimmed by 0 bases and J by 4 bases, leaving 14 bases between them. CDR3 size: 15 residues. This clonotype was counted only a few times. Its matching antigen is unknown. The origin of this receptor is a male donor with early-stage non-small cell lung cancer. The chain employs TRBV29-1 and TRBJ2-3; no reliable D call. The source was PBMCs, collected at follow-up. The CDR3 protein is CSVEEAKGGPDTQYF. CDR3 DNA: TGCAGCGTTGAAGAGGCAAAGGGTGGCCCAGATACGCAGTATTTT.